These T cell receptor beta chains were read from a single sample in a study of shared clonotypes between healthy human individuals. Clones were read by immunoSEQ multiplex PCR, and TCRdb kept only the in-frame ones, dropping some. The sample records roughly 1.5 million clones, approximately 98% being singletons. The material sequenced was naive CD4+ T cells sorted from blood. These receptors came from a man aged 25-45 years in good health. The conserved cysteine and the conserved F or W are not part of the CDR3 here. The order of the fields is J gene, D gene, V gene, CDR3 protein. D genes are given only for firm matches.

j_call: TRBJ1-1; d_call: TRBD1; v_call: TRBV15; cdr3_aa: ATSRGRQGRNTEAF
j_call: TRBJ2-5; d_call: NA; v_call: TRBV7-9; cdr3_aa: ASSAYQETQY
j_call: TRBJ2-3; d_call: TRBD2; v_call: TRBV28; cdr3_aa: ASSPIRLAGHTDTQY
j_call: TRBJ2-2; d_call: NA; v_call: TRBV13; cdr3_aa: ASSLGQGFMGNTGELF
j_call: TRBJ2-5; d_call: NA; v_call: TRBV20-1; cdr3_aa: SARVKTQY
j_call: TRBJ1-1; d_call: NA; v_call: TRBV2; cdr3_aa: ASKATRNTEAF
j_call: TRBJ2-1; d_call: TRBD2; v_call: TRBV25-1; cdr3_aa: ASSARGSGKNNEQF
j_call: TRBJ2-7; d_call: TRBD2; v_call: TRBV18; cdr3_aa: ASRSTSGLTSSYEQY
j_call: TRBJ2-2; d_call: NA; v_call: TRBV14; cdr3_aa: ASSRTIRTVANTGELF
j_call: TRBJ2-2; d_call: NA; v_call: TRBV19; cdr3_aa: ASRDPGGVTGELF
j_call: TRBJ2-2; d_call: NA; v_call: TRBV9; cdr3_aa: ASSVRLNTGELF
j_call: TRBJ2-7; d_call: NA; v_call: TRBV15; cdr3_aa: ATSRGNSHEQY
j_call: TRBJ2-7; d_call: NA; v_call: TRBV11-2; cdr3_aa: ASSLQGLRSYEQY
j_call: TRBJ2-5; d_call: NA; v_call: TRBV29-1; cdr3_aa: SVSTGPPETQY
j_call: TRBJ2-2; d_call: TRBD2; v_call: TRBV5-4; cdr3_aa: ASSPGTSGNTGELF
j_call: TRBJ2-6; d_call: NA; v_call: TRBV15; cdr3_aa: ATSPGPPRLGANVLT
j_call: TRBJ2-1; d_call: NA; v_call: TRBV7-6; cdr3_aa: ASSLGIDSSGEQF
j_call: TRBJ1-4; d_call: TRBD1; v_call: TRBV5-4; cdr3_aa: ASSQTGAGEKLF
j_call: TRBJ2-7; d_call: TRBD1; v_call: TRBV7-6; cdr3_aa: ASSPRTGIHEQY
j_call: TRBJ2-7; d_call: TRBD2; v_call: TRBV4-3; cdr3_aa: ASSRGGSSGRAEQY
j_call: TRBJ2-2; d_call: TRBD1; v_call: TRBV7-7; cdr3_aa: ASRRDRNTGELF
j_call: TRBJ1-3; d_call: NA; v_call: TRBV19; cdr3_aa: ASSPPTSGNTIY
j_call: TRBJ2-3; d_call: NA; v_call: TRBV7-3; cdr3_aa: ASSRLGGRSTDTQY
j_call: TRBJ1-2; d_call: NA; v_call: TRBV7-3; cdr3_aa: ASSLETGYGYT
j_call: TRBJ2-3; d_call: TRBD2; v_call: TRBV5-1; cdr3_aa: ASSSLAGGTDTQY
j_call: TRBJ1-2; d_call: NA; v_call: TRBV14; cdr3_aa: ASSQGLVDGYT
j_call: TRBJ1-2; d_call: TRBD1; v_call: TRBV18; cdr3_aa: ASSQRDRANYGYT
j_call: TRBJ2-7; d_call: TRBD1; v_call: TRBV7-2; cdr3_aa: ASSSAGTGVYEQY
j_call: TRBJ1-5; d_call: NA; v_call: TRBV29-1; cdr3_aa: SVAERGHLNQPQH
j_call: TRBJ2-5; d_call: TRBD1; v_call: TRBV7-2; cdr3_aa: ASSLGGTGEETQY
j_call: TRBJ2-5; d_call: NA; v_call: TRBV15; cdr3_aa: ATSSGPQETQY
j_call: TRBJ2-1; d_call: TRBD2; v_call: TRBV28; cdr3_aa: ASSFAGGRNEQF
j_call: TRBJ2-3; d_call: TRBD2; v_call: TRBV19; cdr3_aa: ASSTTGTSGETDTQY
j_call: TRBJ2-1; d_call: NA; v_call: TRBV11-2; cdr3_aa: ASSASRLPNEQF
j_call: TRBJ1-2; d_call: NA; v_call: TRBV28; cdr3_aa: ASSAPLSPSNYGYT
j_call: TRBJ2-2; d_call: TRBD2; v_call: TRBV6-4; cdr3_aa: ASSRTSGGNTGELF
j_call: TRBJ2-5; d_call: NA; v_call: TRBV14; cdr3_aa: ASSQGRGAWDEETQY
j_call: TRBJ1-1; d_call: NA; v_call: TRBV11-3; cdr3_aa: ASSLGGAANTEAF
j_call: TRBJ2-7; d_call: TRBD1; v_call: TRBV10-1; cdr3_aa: ASSEPGTGQYEQY
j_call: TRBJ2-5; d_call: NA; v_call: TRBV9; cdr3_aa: ASSLRLGAQETQY
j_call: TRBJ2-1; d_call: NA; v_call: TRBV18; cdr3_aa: ASSPVGSPLLNNEQF
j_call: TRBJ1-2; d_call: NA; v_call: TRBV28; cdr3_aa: ASMTAYGYT
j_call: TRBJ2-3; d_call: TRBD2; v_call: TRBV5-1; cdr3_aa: ASRFPGLSTDTQY
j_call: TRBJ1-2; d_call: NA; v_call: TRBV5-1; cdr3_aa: ASSLSQLREHGYT
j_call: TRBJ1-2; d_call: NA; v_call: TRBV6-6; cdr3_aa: ASSYSPRSPFGYT
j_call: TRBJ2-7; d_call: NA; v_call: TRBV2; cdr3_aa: ASSDTGIYYEQY
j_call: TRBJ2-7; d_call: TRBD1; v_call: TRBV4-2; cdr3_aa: ASSLWTGVNYEQY
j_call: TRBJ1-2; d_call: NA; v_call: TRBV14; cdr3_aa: ASSQVMTHGYT
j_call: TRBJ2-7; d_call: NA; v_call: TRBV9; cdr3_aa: ASSVDYRAYEQY
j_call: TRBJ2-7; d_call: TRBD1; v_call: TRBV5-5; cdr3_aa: ASSLVSGWDRASYEQY